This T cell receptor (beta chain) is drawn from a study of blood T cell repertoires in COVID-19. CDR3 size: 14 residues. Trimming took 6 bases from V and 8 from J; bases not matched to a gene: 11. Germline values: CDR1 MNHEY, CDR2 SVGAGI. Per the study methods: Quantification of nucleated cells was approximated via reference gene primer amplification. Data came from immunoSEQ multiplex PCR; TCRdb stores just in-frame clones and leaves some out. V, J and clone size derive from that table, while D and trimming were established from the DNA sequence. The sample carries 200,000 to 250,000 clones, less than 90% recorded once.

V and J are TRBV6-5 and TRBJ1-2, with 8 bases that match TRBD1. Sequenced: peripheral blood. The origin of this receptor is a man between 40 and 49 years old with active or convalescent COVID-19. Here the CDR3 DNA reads TGTGCCAGCAGAGACCCAGGGGGCGCAAAGGGCTACACCTTC. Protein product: CASRDPGGAKGYTF.